The 13 T cell receptor beta chains presented below share a single source sample, sequenced in a study of blood T cells in healthy people across ages. The second PCR ran about 6 to 12 cycles with a sample-barcoded 5' primer and J-beta primers. One entry per CDR3 protein, called by TCRdb with MiXCR from the 5' RACE reads. In the table there are fewer than 750,000 distinct CDR3 sequences, under 65% of which are singletons. The source material was blood. The receptor set was obtained from an elderly woman in good health.

Only a few counts were recorded for this clonotype. The genes are TRBV18 and TRBJ2-1, with D tentatively TRBD1 or TRBD2 (5 bases each). Per the germline V gene, CDR1 is KGHSH and CDR2 is LQKENI. V lost 7 bases, J lost 0 bases, and 13 bases lay in between. The CDR3 totals 15 residues. DNA for the CDR3: TGTGCCAGCTTCACCAGGGAGCGCTCCTACAATGAGCAGTTCTTC. Translation: CASFTRERSYNEQFF. Together with reference TRBV18 and TRBJ2-1, the CDR3 gives the full variable domain: NAGVMQNPRHLVRRRGQEARLRCSPMKGHSHVYWYRQLPEEGLKFMVYLQKENIIDESGMPKERFSAEFPKEGPSILRIQQVVRGDSAAYFCASFTRERSYNEQFFGPGTRLTVL.

This clonotype has more than one count but fewer than ten. J is TRBJ2-3 and V is TRBV20-1, with D possibly TRBD2 on 5 matching bases. The V and J ends lost 6 bases and 8 bases respectively, with 21 bases between them. The CDR3 loop spans 14 amino acids. In germline, CDR1 is DFQATT, CDR2 SNEGSKA (reference sequence). The CDR3 loop reads CSAAPGGSGGTQYF. The CDR3 DNA reads as TGCAGTGCAGCTCCAGGAGGCTCGGGCGGTACGCAGTATTTT.

The chain employs TRBV7-8 and TRBJ2-5, with D perhaps TRBD2 (7 bases). Germline values: CDR1 SGHVS, CDR2 FQNEAQ. CDR3 length equals 13 residues. CDR3 sequence reads: CARGGTSWGEQYF. CDR3 nucleotide sequence: TGTGCGAGGGGGGGTACTAGTTGGGGTGAGCAGTACTTC.

The chain combines TRBV29-1 with TRBJ2-1; no firm D call. V was trimmed by 1 base and J by 0 bases, leaving 13 bases between them. Germline CDR1 SQVTM, CDR2 ANQGSEA. This CDR3 contains 16 residues. CDR3 sequence reads: CSVEASATLSYNEQFF. CDR3 coding DNA: TGCAGCGTTGAAGCGTCAGCAACCCTCTCCTACAATGAGCAGTTCTTC.

This clonotype was found many times. V and J are TRBV3-1 and TRBJ2-6; D may be TRBD2 (6 bases). The V end was cut by 4 bases, the J end by 0 bases, with 10 bases between. The CDR3 covers 16 residues. Germline V gene sequence: CDR1 LGHDT, CDR2 YNNKEL (reference sequence). The CDR3 sequence is CASSPGLNSGANVLTF. The CDR3 DNA follows: TGTGCCAGCAGCCCGGGACTTAACTCTGGGGCCAACGTCCTGACTTTC.

This clonotype showed up many times. V gene TRBV7-6 combines with J gene TRBJ2-5; D unresolved. The length of the CDR3 is 15 residues. Germline CDR1 SGHVS, CDR2 FNYEAQ. V lost 1 base, J lost 2 bases, and 11 bases lay in between. The CDR3 region has the DNA TGTGCCAGCAGCTTAGGTATAGGTGTGCAAGAGACCCAGTACTTC. This codes for CASSLGIGVQETQYF.

The V gene is TRBV5-5, the J gene TRBJ2-2; D is perhaps TRBD1 (5 bases). Trimming cost V 2 bases and J 5 bases, with 13 bases left between them. The CDR3 contains 15 residues. Germline lookup yields CDR1 SGHKS and CDR2 YYEKEE (reference sequence). CDR3 region: CASSFRVSSTGELFF. In DNA form, the CDR3 reads TGTGCCAGCAGCTTCAGGGTTTCGAGTACCGGGGAGCTGTTTTTT.

For this clonotype: Being one base from a much bigger clone, this may be a read error. The gene calls are TRBV5-5 and TRBJ1-2, with D unresolved. Germline CDR1 SGHKS, CDR2 YYEKEE (reference sequence). With 1 base removed from V and 8 bases from J, the gap between germline ends came to 15 bases. The CDR3 sequence is 14 residues long. The CDR3 sequence: CASSLISGEGGYTF. The DNA for the CDR3 is TGTGCCAGCAGCTTGATTTCCGGCGAAGGAGGCTACACCTTC.

This chain joins TRBV29-1 and TRBJ2-3, with D possibly matching TRBD1 (5 bases). Trimming shortened V by 3 bases and J by 6 bases, and 16 bases separated the two germline ends. Germline CDR1 and CDR2: SQVTM and ANQGSEA. The CDR3 spans 14 residues. The CDR3 sequence: CSVEARVRSDTQYF. In nucleotides, the CDR3 is TGCAGCGTTGAGGCCAGGGTAAGGAGCGATACGCAGTATTTT.

Ten or more counts support this clonotype. The V and J genes are TRBV24-1 and TRBJ2-6, with unresolved D. The V end was cut by 0 bases, the J end by 0 bases, with 5 bases between. The CDR3 is made up of 16 amino acids. The germline V gene has CDR1 KGHDR and CDR2 SFDVKD. The CDR3 sequence: CATSDLSGSGANVLTF. In DNA, the CDR3 is TGTGCCACCAGTGATTTGTCCGGCTCTGGGGCCAACGTCCTGACTTTC.

This clonotype was counted between two and nine times. The CDR3 is CASSQGHTNEQYF. The CDR3 DNA follows: TGCGCCAGCAGCCAAGGGCATACAAATGAGCAGTACTTC. The chain links TRBV4-1 to TRBJ2-5; D gene unclear. Germline CDR1 reads MGHRA; CDR2 reads YSYEKL. V shed 1 base and J shed 11 bases, with 14 bases lying between them. This CDR3 is built from 13 residues.

This clonotype was recorded once. A much larger clone sits a single nucleotide away, making a read error possible. This chain uses TRBV4-2 with TRBJ2-3; possibly TRBD2 for D (6 bases). The CDR3 loop spans 17 amino acids. Germline V gene data show CDR1 as LGHNA and CDR2 as YNFKEQ. In DNA, the CDR3 is TGTGTCAGCAGCCAATCCCCCGGAGGGCCCTACACAGATACGCAGTATTTT. Encoded protein: CVSSQSPGGPYTDTQYF.

J is TRBJ2-3 and V is TRBV20-1, with 7 bases lining up with TRBD1. V was pared by 3 bases and J by 8 bases, with 14 bases of the junction left unmatched. The CDR3 has 15 residues. CDR1 and CDR2 from the germline V gene are DFQATT and SNEGSKA (reference sequence). CDR3 DNA sequence: TGCAGTGCTAGTCCAAACAGGGGCCTGAGTGCTACGCAGTATTTT. It encodes CSASPNRGLSATQYF.